A single sample gave rise to the 12 T cell receptor beta chains below, sequenced in a study of T cell clonality in common variable immunodeficiency. Repertoires were generated with immunoSEQ multiplex PCR, while TCRdb's copy carries only in-frame clones and drops some. This sample carries some 44,000 clones, none of them present only once. The material sequenced was peripheral blood mononuclear cells. These receptors came from a person aged 18-70 years in good health.

This clone was seen more than once but under ten times. The DNA ends 3 residues before the CDR3 does, and the rest of the CDR3 is filled in from the germline J gene. The gene calls are TRBV7-9 and TRBJ1-2; maybe TRBD1 (6 bases). The CDR3 spans 13 residues. Per the germline V gene, CDR1 is SEHNR and CDR2 is FQNEAQ (reference sequence). V lost 2 bases to trimming and J lost 6 bases, with 10 bases between them. The CDR3 loop is CASSLTQGDGYTF. The DNA read from the CDR3 is TGTGCCAGCAGCTTAACACAGGGAGATGGC.

This clone was picked up a small number of times. The CDR3 bases that were read are TGTGCCAGTAGTCCTCGACAGGGTCCCTACGAG. Its protein product is CASSPRQGPYE. The full CDR3 reads CASSPRQGPYEQYF. The J gene is TRBJ2-7, the V gene TRBV19; 7 nucleotides match TRBD1. From the germline J gene comes the end of the CDR3, since the read stops 3 residues before it. CDR1 and CDR2 (germline): LNHDA, SQIVND (reference sequence). The CDR3 length is 14 residues. With V trimmed by 5 bases and J by 2 bases, 6 bases remained unmatched.

In this sample, this clone turned up many times. The read ends 3 residues early relative to the CDR3; the germline J gene fills the gap. The chain uses TRBV4-2 and TRBJ2-1; 13 bases are shared with TRBD2. Germline assignment: CDR1 LGHNA and CDR2 YNFKEQ. This CDR3 is built from 18 residues. V lost 4 bases, J lost 0 bases, and 6 bases stayed unmatched. The DNA read from the CDR3 is TGTGCCAGCAGCCCCACTAGCGGGGGGGCCCCCTCCTACAATGAG. Its protein is CASSPTSGGAPSYNE. The full CDR3 protein is CASSPTSGGAPSYNEQFF.

This clone has at least ten counts. The part of the CDR3 DNA that was read is TGTGCCAGCAGCCCCAGTGGGGGCGGGAACACTGAA. This codes for CASSPSGGGNTE. The full CDR3 protein is CASSPSGGGNTEAFF. This sequence joins TRBV9 and TRBJ1-1; a possible D gene is TRBD1 (6 bases). Coverage ceases 3 residues before the CDR3 finishes, and the germline J gene fills in the end. This CDR3 spans 15 amino acids. Germline V gene data show CDR1 as SGDLS and CDR2 as YYNGEE. The V gene lost 4 bases and the J gene lost 1 base, with 14 bases spanning the gap.

This CDR3 reads CASRYMTGQYLNTEAFF. CDR3 DNA (partial): TGTGCCAGCCGATATATGACAGGGCAATACTTGAACACTGAA. The J gene is TRBJ1-1, the V gene TRBV2; 7 bases match TRBD1. The CDR3 end lies 3 residues beyond the end of the read and is filled in from the germline J gene. Germline assignment: CDR1 SNHLY and CDR2 FYNNEI. CDR3 size: 17 residues. Losses at the gene ends were 8 bases for V and 0 bases for J; bases not matched to a gene: 15.

The sample holds many counts of this clone. Relative to the germline gene, one junction end is altered; a read error may explain this. The read gets to within 3 residues of the CDR3 end, and the germline J gene fills in the rest. The rearrangement uses TRBV4-2 and TRBJ1-2; D not certain. Germline V gene data show CDR1 as LGHNA and CDR2 as YNFKEQ. The CDR3 totals 14 residues. Incomplete CDR3 DNA: TGCGCCAGCAGCCAAGAAGCAGGCTCCTATGGC. It is translated as CASSQEAGSYG. In full, the CDR3 reads CASSQEAGSYGYTF.

This clone was counted ten times or more. The CDR3 extends 3 residues past the end of the read, so its final part is completed from the germline J gene. The rearrangement links TRBV2 to TRBJ2-1; 13 bases match TRBD2. Trimming cost V 2 bases and J 3 bases; bases outside gene matches: 4. CDR1 is SNHLY and CDR2 is FYNNEI in the germline V gene. The CDR3 is 17 residues long. CDR3 in amino acids: CASSEYRTSGSYNEQFF. The sequenced part of the CDR3 DNA is TGTGCCAGCAGTGAATACCGGACTAGCGGGAGCTACAATGAG.

This clone rates as medium-sized. The sequenced fragment ends 3 residues before the CDR3 boundary, so the rest is inferred from the germline J gene. The chain employs TRBV7-3 and TRBJ2-1; the D gene is possibly TRBD2 (5 bases). Trimming removed 3 bases at V and 3 bases at J, with 9 bases between. The length of the CDR3 is 14 residues. Germline-derived CDR1 and CDR2 are SGHTA and FQGTGA. The CDR3 here is CASSLGGRYNEQFF. Partial CDR3 DNA: TGTGCCAGCAGCTTGGGCGGGCGCTACAATGAG.

This clone was observed many times. The read ends 3 residues shy of where the CDR3 ends; the end is completed using the germline J gene. This rearrangement joins TRBV19 to TRBJ2-3; tentative D call: TRBD2 (6 bases). The CDR3 runs to 14 residues. Looked up from germline, CDR1 is LNHDA and CDR2 is SQIVND (reference sequence). V dropped 4 bases and J dropped 2 bases, with 10 bases sitting between them. The CDR3 spells CASSKWGDTDTQYF. The DNA read from the CDR3 is TGTGCCAGTAGTAAGTGGGGGGACACAGATACG.

Ten or more counts support this clone. The read terminates 3 residues before the CDR3 end, so the remaining end is supplied by the germline J gene. The chain has TRBV28 and TRBJ1-2, with 12 bases matching TRBD1. Germline-derived CDR1 and CDR2 are MDHEN and SYDVKM. The CDR3 loop spans 18 amino acids. Germline trimming cut 8 bases from V and 4 bases from J; bases unmatched to any gene: 17. The CDR3: CASRETSGTGGSAYGYTF. Partial CDR3 DNA: TGTGCCAGCCGCGAAACTTCTGGGACAGGGGGCTCAGCCTATGGC.

The table lists this clone with many counts. The read gets to within 3 residues of the CDR3 end, and the germline J gene fills in the rest. The chain recombines TRBV7-3 with TRBJ2-2; possible D gene TRBD2, 6 bases. The V end lost 5 bases, the J end lost 2 bases, and 12 bases lay between the germline ends. Germline CDR1 and CDR2: SGHTA and FQGTGA. This CDR3 region has 15 residues. The sequenced CDR3 bases are TGTGCCAGCAGCCCGAGGACTATAAACACCGGGGAG. Amino acid sequence: CASSPRTINTGE. The CDR3 in full is CASSPRTINTGELFF.

This clone was found many times. The read terminates 3 residues before the CDR3 end, so the remaining end is supplied by the germline J gene. This chain uses TRBV5-6 with TRBJ2-7; D not certain. Per germline, CDR1 SGHDT and CDR2 YYEEEE. This CDR3 has 13 amino acids. V was trimmed by 4 bases and J by 6 bases, leaving 14 bases between them. The part of the CDR3 DNA that was read is TGTGCCAGCAGCCCGCGACTCCTCCGCGAG. Translated, it gives CASSPRLLRE. The full CDR3 sequence reads CASSPRLLREQYF.